This T cell receptor (beta chain) was found in a study of molecular identifiers for immune sequencing clone quantification. Sorted naive CD8 T cells were those defined as CD8+CD4-CCR7+CD45RA+. Study-wide points: Identical TCR molecules sharing a barcode could underestimate highly expanded clone sizes.

TCRdb itself ran the PCR reads through MiXCR, one entry per CDR3 protein. The profile shows hundreds of thousands of distinct CDR3 sequences, about 25% of them singletons. To note about this clonotype: What it recognizes is unknown.

The origin of this receptor is a human donor in good health. Some libraries in this study had Jurkat cell RNA spiked in. The sequenced sample consisted of naive CD8+ T cells from blood, with Jurkat cell RNA spiked in. Subset of the sample: FACS-sorted CD8+CD4-CCR7+CD45RA+ naive T cells.

The CDR3 nucleotides read TGTGCCAGCAGCCTTCCCGGGACACTCTACGAGCAGTACTTC. It specifies CASSLPGTLYEQYF. This sequence joins TRBV6-2 or TRBV6-3 and TRBJ2-7, with D tentatively TRBD1 (6 bases). V was clipped by 6 bases and J by 3 bases, with 15 bases between them. The CDR3 is 14 residues long. The germline gives CDR1 MNHEY, CDR2 SVGEGT.